The 3 T cell receptor beta chains below come from one sample, sequenced in a study of regulatory T cells in long-lasting Graves disease. In building TCR beta libraries, iRepertoire HTBI primers were used together with Arm-PCR of CDR3 regions. TCRdb reanalysed the multiplex PCR reads using MiXCR and keeps one entry per CDR3 protein. The sample comprises about 310,000 distinct CDR3 sequences, 20% to 25% of which are singletons, and around 50% rests with the top ten. The time point denotes: persistent/refractory GD, antithyroid drugs over 5 years with positive TRAb. Researchers made the TCR library from RNA that was extracted from PBMCs. The sequences come from peripheral blood mononuclear cells (PBMCs), collected when the disease was refractory, from a patient treated with antithyroid drugs. These receptors originate from a female donor with Graves disease.

This clonotype has ten or more counts. This chain joins TRBV28 and TRBJ2-5, with D possibly matching TRBD2 (7 bases). The CDR3 sequence is 14 residues long. V lost 3 bases, J lost 5 bases, and 13 bases lay in between. CDR1 is MDHEN and CDR2 is SYDVKM in the germline V gene. CDR3: CASSLGGRWETQYF. The CDR3 region has the DNA TGTGCCAGCAGTTTGGGGGGGCGGTGGGAGACCCAGTACTTC.

The chain links TRBV2 to TRBJ2-1, with 8 bases fitting TRBD2. Per the germline V gene, CDR1 is SNHLY and CDR2 is FYNNEI. Trimming removed 10 bases from V and 4 bases from J; junction bases left unmatched: 9. The CDR3 is made up of 14 amino acids. This CDR3 reads CAIPSGRSYNEQFF. The CDR3 nucleotides read TGTGCCATCCCCAGCGGGAGATCTTACAATGAGCAGTTCTTC.

The sample holds many counts of this clonotype. The chain is built from TRBV3-1 and TRBJ1-1; weak D call: TRBD1 (5 bases). In germline, CDR1 is LGHDT, CDR2 YNNKEL (reference sequence). The CDR3 runs to 15 residues. V was cut by 0 bases and J by 4 bases, with 12 bases left in between. In nucleotides, the CDR3 is TGTGCCAGCAGCCAAGAAAAGGGGACGAGCACTGAAGCTTTCTTT. Its translation: CASSQEKGTSTEAFF.